This section outlines one T cell receptor (beta chain) sequence together with its context. The data were taken from a study of cytomegalovirus exposure and HLA in healthy donors. The study ran its PCR with 60 Vbeta and 13 Jbeta primers. Here immunoSEQ multiplex PCR was the method, and the copy in TCRdb shows in-frame clones only, minus some. The sample has approximately 99,000 clones, about three quarters seen once; the top ten hold less than 4.5%. This CDR3 contains 17 residues. V was pared by 1 base and J by 5 bases, with 11 bases of the junction left unmatched. The germline V gene has CDR1 KGHSH and CDR2 LQKENI.

The chain joins TRBV18 to TRBJ1-1; 9 positions match TRBD1. This receptor was identified in a middle-aged man in good health and CMV-seronegative. Material: PBMCs. CDR3 sequence (DNA): TGTGCCAGCTCACCACTACAGGGGGCCCCTGGAGAAACTGAAGCTTTCTTT. Its translation: CASSPLQGAPGETEAFF. Based on the CDR3 plus reference TRBV18 and TRBJ1-1, the full variable domain is NAGVMQNPRHLVRRRGQEARLRCSPMKGHSHVYWYRQLPEEGLKFMVYLQKENIIDESGMPKERFSAEFPKEGPSILRIQQVVRGDSAAYFCASSPLQGAPGETEAFFGQGTRLTVV.